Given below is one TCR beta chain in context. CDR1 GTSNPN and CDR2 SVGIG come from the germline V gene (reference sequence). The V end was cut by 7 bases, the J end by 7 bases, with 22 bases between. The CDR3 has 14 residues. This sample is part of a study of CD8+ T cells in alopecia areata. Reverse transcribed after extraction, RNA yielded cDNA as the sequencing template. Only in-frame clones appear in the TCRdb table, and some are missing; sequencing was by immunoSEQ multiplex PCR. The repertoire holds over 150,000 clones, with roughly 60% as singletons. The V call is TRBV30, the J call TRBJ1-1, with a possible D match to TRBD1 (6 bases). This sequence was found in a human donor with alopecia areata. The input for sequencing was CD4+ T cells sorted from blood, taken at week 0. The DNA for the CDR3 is TGTGCCTCCATCCGCCTAAAACAGGGCTTTGAAGCTTTCTTT. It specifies CASIRLKQGFEAFF. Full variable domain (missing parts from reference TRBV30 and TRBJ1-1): SQTIHQWPATLVQPVGSPLSLECTVEGTSNPNLYWYRQAAGRGLQLLFYSVGIGQISSEVPQNLSASRPQDRQFILSSKKLLLSDSGFYLCASIRLKQGFEAFFGQGTRLTVV.